One sample yielded the 5 T cell receptor beta chains listed below, sequenced in a study of relationships among human T cell subsets. The T cell receptor alpha and beta CDR3 regions were amplified from mRNA by semiquantitative ARM-PCR. In ARM-PCR, communal superprimers followed tagged nested gene-specific primers for exponential amplification. MiXCR, applied by TCRdb to the multiplex PCR reads, yields one record per CDR3 protein. The data hold around 5,000 distinct CDR3 sequences, with roughly 80% observed a single time. The sequenced sample consisted of total T cells sorted from blood. The receptor source for this set is a man aged 35-49 years in good health.

The V call is TRBV20-1, the J call TRBJ1-1; no clear D gene. Germline V lookup: CDR1 DFQATT, CDR2 SNEGSKA (reference sequence). Deletions cut 0 bases from V and 7 bases from J, with 6 bases between. The CDR3 is 11 residues long. CDR3 sequence (DNA): TGCAGTGCTAGAGATGCCCGTGAAGCTTTCTTT. Its protein is CSARDAREAFF.

This clonotype appeared a few times. The gene calls are TRBV19 and TRBJ1-5, with D tentatively TRBD1 (6 bases). Per the germline V gene, CDR1 is LNHDA and CDR2 is SQIVND (reference sequence). The CDR3 is made up of 15 amino acids. V lost 7 bases and J lost 4, with 17 bases in between. The CDR3 sequence: CASKDTGHRNQPQHF. The CDR3 bases are TGTGCCAGTAAGGACACGGGACATCGGAATCAGCCCCAGCATTTT.

This chain joins TRBV5-6 and TRBJ2-1; 8 bases match TRBD2. The CDR3 is 15 amino acids. V was pared by 2 bases and J by 9 bases, with 10 bases of the junction left unmatched. Germline lookup yields CDR1 SGHDT and CDR2 YYEEEE. The CDR3 sequence is CASSLGGGPNREQFF. Written as DNA, the CDR3 is TGTGCCAGCAGCTTAGGCGGGGGGCCTAACCGTGAGCAGTTCTTC. The full variable domain, its missing parts supplied by reference TRBV5-6 and TRBJ2-1, is DAGVTQSPTHLIKTRGQQVTLRCSPKSGHDTVSWYQQALGQGPQFIFQYYEEEERQRGNFPDRFSGHQFPNYSSELNVNALLLGDSALYLCASSLGGGPNREQFFGPGTRLTVL.

The rearrangement joins TRBV5-6 to TRBJ2-1, with D perhaps matching TRBD2 (5 bases). The CDR3 has 16 residues. V lost 4 bases and J lost 4, with 18 bases in between. Germline loops: CDR1 SGHDT, CDR2 YYEEEE. The CDR3 nucleotides read TGTGCCAGCAGCCCAGGACTCACCTTCAATTACAATGAGCAGTTCTTC. This gives the protein CASSPGLTFNYNEQFF.

The CDR3: CASSGDYETQYF. The DNA of the CDR3 is TGTGCCAGCAGCGGGGACTACGAGACCCAGTACTTC. The rearrangement links TRBV7-9 to TRBJ2-5, with TRBD2 identical over 7 bases. The CDR3 spans 12 residues. The V and J ends lost 5 bases and 5 bases, in that order; junction bases with no gene match: 2. CDR1 is SEHNR and CDR2 is FQNEAQ in the germline V gene (reference sequence).